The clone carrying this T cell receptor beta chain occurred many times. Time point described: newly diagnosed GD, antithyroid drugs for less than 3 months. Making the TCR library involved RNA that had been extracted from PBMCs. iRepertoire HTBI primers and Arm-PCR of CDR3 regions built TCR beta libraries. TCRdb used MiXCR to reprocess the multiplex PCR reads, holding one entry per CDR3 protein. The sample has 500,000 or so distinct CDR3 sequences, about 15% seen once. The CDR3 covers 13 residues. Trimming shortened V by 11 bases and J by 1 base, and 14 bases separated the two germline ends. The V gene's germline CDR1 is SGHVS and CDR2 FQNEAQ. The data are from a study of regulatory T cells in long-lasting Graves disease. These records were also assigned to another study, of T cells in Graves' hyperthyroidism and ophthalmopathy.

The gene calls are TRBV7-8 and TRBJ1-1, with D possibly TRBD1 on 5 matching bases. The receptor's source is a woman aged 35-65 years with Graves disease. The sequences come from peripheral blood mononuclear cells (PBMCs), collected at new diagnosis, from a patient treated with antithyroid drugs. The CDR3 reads CAGGEDQNTEAFF. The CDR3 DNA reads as TGTGCCGGGGGGGAGGACCAGAACACTGAAGCTTTCTTT.